This note documents a single T cell receptor (beta chain) sequence. In the original workflow: Researchers report that nucleated cell counts were estimated from reference gene primer amplification. The repertoire was sequenced with immunoSEQ multiplex PCR; TCRdb's copy has only in-frame clones and lacks some. V and J calls and clone size are copied from that table; D and trimming were computed from the DNA. The sample yields a few hundred thousand clones, about 88% seen once. The germline CDR1 and CDR2 sequences are SGHDN and FVKESK. J gave up 5 bases and V 4 bases, and 12 bases lay outside the gene matches. The CDR3 runs to 17 residues. The data belong to a study of blood T cell repertoires in COVID-19. Study at large: Spain, Italy and the United States supplied samples that represented acute and convalescent COVID-19. T cells, B-cell-depleted T cells, or PBMCs provided the cDNA or gDNA that served as material.

The clonotype comes from a woman in her thirties or forties who had recovered from COVID-19. V usage is TRBV14 and J usage is TRBJ2-5, with 11 positions matching TRBD2. Sequenced: peripheral blood. The CDR3 region has the DNA TGTGCCAGCAGCCCCCTCACTAGCGGGAGCGGTCGGGAGACCCAGTACTTC. This codes for CASSPLTSGSGRETQYF.